The 28 T cell receptor beta chains presented below share a single source sample, sequenced in a study of cytomegalovirus exposure and HLA in healthy donors. TCRdb's copy holds only in-frame clones and misses some; the assay was immunoSEQ multiplex PCR. Of about 160,000 clones listed, about 86% are singletons. Sample: PBMCs. These receptors were collected from a young woman in good health and CMV-seronegative.

The chain is built from TRBV5-1 and TRBJ2-5; D remains ambiguous. Looked up from germline, CDR1 is SGHRS and CDR2 is YFSETQ. V gave up 0 bases and J gave up 5 bases, with 11 bases separating them. This CDR3 comprises 14 residues. In DNA, the CDR3 is TGCGCCAGCAGCTTGGCCGGGTCTGGGGAGACCCAGTACTTC. Translation gives CASSLAGSGETQYF.

The chain recombines TRBV4-1 with TRBJ2-7; 9 nucleotides align to TRBD2. The CDR3 covers 20 residues. The germline CDR1 and CDR2 sequences are MGHRA and YSYEKL. V trimming: 3 bases; J trimming: 0 bases; junction bases outside the gene matches: 18. As DNA, the CDR3 is TGCGCCAGCAGCCAGGTACTAGCGGGCATAAGGCTAGAAAGCTCCTACGAGCAGTACTTC. This sequence encodes CASSQVLAGIRLESSYEQYF.

The genes are TRBV6-5 and TRBJ2-2; perhaps TRBD1 as D (5 bases). Germline lookup yields CDR1 MNHEY and CDR2 SVGAGI. V was pared by 4 bases and J by 1 base, with 13 bases between. The CDR3 has 16 amino acids. CDR3: CASSFYRQQNTGELFF. The CDR3 DNA reads TGTGCCAGCAGTTTCTACCGACAGCAGAACACCGGGGAGCTGTTTTTT.

The rearrangement uses TRBV5-1 and TRBJ2-3; 8 bases align to TRBD2. Germline values: CDR1 SGHRS, CDR2 YFSETQ. This CDR3 contains 15 residues. The V gene end was trimmed by 6 bases and the J gene end by 2 bases; junction bases not matched to a gene: 8. The CDR3 DNA reads TGCGCCAGCAACCCAAGCGGGGGAAACACAGATACGCAGTATTTT. This encodes CASNPSGGNTDTQYF. The variable domain in full, with the rest retrieved from reference TRBV5-1 and TRBJ2-3, is KAGVTQTPRYLIKTRGQQVTLSCSPISGHRSVSWYQQTPGQGLQFLFEYFSETQRNKGNFPGRFSGRQFSNSRSEMNVSTLELGDSALYLCASNPSGGNTDTQYFGPGTRLTVL.

This chain joins TRBV9 and TRBJ1-1; unclear D gene. Germline CDR1 is SGDLS and CDR2 is YYNGEE. Trimming took 2 bases from V and 3 from J, leaving 14 bases between them. The CDR3 runs 15 residues. CDR3 sequence (DNA): TGTGCCAGCAGCGTCCCGGTACAGTTTGACACTGAAGCTTTCTTT. As protein: CASSVPVQFDTEAFF.

The chain is built from TRBV7-2 and TRBJ1-1, with D possibly being TRBD1 (5 bases). The CDR3 spans 15 residues. V shed 1 base and J shed 8 bases, with 17 bases lying between them. Germline loops: CDR1 SGHTA, CDR2 FQGNSA. The CDR3 DNA reads as TGTGCCAGCAGCTTAGTCATGGGGGGTCCTAGGGAAGCTTTCTTT. Its translation is CASSLVMGGPREAFF.

This clone was seen more than once but under ten times. The chain combines TRBV7-9 with TRBJ2-7, with D perhaps matching TRBD2 (5 bases). The CDR3 loop spans 14 amino acids. Deletions cut 2 bases from V and 5 bases from J, with 13 bases between. Germline V lookup: CDR1 SEHNR, CDR2 FQNEAQ (reference sequence). The CDR3 DNA reads as TGTGCCAGCAGCTTATACCCCCCAGCGGACGAGCAGTACTTC. Its translation: CASSLYPPADEQYF.

This clone was seen once. This chain connects TRBV6-5 to TRBJ1-1; 7 nucleotides align to TRBD1. This CDR3 spans 15 amino acids. Germline assignment: CDR1 MNHEY and CDR2 SVGAGI. The trim removed 0 bases at V and 5 bases at J, leaving 6 bases unmatched. Here the CDR3 reads CASSYSGTVGTEAFF. The CDR3 nucleotides read TGTGCCAGCAGTTACTCCGGGACAGTGGGAACTGAAGCTTTCTTT.

CDR3 DNA: TGTGCCAGCAGTTACGGACAGGACAGCAATCAGCCCCAGCATTTT. Residues: CASSYGQDSNQPQHF. The gene calls are TRBV6-5 and TRBJ1-5, with 7 bases aligning to TRBD1. CDR3 length equals 15 residues. Germline V gene data show CDR1 as MNHEY and CDR2 as SVGAGI. V lost 2 bases to trimming and J lost 1 base; unmatched junction nucleotides: 2.

CDR3 coding DNA: TGTGCCAGCAGCTTACAATTCCCCCGCCCCTACGAGCAGTACTTC. It translates to CASSLQFPRPYEQYF. The rearrangement joins TRBV5-6 to TRBJ2-7; D remains unclear. The CDR3 has 15 amino acids. Trimming left V 2 bases short and J 2 bases short, with 14 bases between. Germline CDR1 is SGHDT and CDR2 is YYEEEE.

This rearrangement joins TRBV27 to TRBJ2-1; possibly TRBD2 for D (6 bases). Trimming removed 7 bases from V and 5 bases from J, with 15 bases in between. The CDR3 runs to 14 residues. From germline, CDR1 is MNHEY and CDR2 SMNVEV (reference sequence). The CDR3 DNA follows: TGTGCCAGCACCTTAAGGGACTCGCACAATGAGCAGTTCTTC. Amino acids: CASTLRDSHNEQFF.

The V and J genes are TRBV29-1 and TRBJ1-2, with 8 bases aligning to TRBD1. V lost 1 base and J lost 2; bases outside the gene matches: 9. CDR1 is SQVTM and CDR2 is ANQGSEA in the germline V gene. This CDR3 has 16 amino acids. The DNA for the CDR3 is TGCAGCGTTGAAGCCCCGGGACAGGAGACAAACTATGGCTACACCTTC. Amino acid sequence: CSVEAPGQETNYGYTF.

In DNA, the CDR3 is TGTGCCAGCAGCTCCTCGACAGGGGCTTACACTGAAGCTTTCTTT. Its protein product is CASSSSTGAYTEAFF. This sequence joins TRBV7-9 and TRBJ1-1, with 8 bases lining up with TRBD1. The CDR3 has 15 amino acids. Unmatched junction bases numbered 7, after V lost 4 bases and J lost 3 bases. Germline values: CDR1 SEHNR, CDR2 FQNEAQ (reference sequence).

The gene calls are TRBV27 and TRBJ2-1; 10 nucleotides align to TRBD2. Germline CDR1 and CDR2: MNHEY and SMNVEV (reference sequence). The length of the CDR3 is 17 residues. V shed 5 bases, J shed 6 bases, and the junction held 13 bases outside the gene matches. The CDR3 region is CASSPRGESGRVNEQFF. The CDR3 coding sequence is TGTGCCAGCAGTCCTAGGGGAGAGAGCGGGAGGGTCAATGAGCAGTTCTTC.

V gene TRBV5-6 combines with J gene TRBJ1-3; D is perhaps TRBD1 (6 bases). Germline V lookup: CDR1 SGHDT, CDR2 YYEEEE. This CDR3 contains 14 residues. Trimming took 3 bases from V and 0 from J, leaving 7 bases between them. The CDR3 region has the DNA TGTGCCAGCAGCTCGGACAGCTCTGGAAACACCATATATTTT. Its translation: CASSSDSSGNTIYF. Using reference TRBV5-6 and TRBJ1-3 for the parts outside the CDR3, the full variable domain is DAGVTQSPTHLIKTRGQQVTLRCSPKSGHDTVSWYQQALGQGPQFIFQYYEEEERQRGNFPDRFSGHQFPNYSSELNVNALLLGDSALYLCASSSDSSGNTIYFGEGSWLTVV.

V is TRBV2 and J is TRBJ1-5; D is undetermined. This CDR3 spans 14 amino acids. The V end was cut by 3 bases, the J end by 0 bases, with 6 bases between. The germline V gene has CDR1 SNHLY and CDR2 FYNNEI. The chain's CDR3 is CASSERASNQPQHF. As DNA, the CDR3 is TGTGCCAGCAGTGAGAGAGCTAGCAATCAGCCCCAGCATTTT.

This clone turned up a few times. The CDR3 coding sequence is TGCGCCAGCAGCCCAGACAGGGACCTAGCCGAAGCTTTCTTT. Protein product: CASSPDRDLAEAFF. The V call is TRBV5-1, the J call TRBJ1-1, with 7 bases that match TRBD1. CDR1 is SGHRS, CDR2 YFSETQ, per germline. This CDR3 has 14 residues. V shed 4 bases and J 8 bases; nucleotides not matched to a gene: 11.

This clone was observed a handful of times. CDR3 sequence reads: CASSLEEVSYGYTF. The CDR3 DNA reads as TGTGCCAGCAGCTTGGAAGAGGTTAGCTATGGCTACACCTTC. V usage is TRBV7-6 and J usage is TRBJ1-2; D not resolved. The CDR3 contains 14 residues. CDR1 and CDR2 from the germline V gene are SGHVS and FNYEAQ. With 3 bases removed from V and 4 bases from J, the gap between germline ends came to 12 bases.

This chain uses TRBV30 with TRBJ1-4; D gene ambiguous. The V end lost 4 bases, the J end lost 5 bases, and 8 bases lay between the germline ends. From germline, CDR1 is GTSNPN and CDR2 SVGIG (reference sequence). This CDR3 contains 12 residues. Here the CDR3 reads CAWTGPNEKLFF. In nucleotides, the CDR3 is TGTGCCTGGACAGGCCCGAATGAAAAACTGTTTTTT.

This chain connects TRBV11-2 to TRBJ2-7, with D possibly TRBD2 on 6 matching bases. The CDR3 contains 15 residues. The germline V gene encodes CDR1 SGHAT and CDR2 FQNNGV. V was trimmed by 3 bases and J by 2 bases, leaving 14 bases between them. The CDR3 spells CASSFKPGLPYEQYF. CDR3 coding DNA: TGTGCCAGCAGCTTTAAACCGGGACTTCCCTACGAGCAGTACTTC.

This CDR3 reads CASSSGQAYTGELFF. The CDR3 DNA follows: TGCGCCAGCAGCTCCGGACAGGCCTACACCGGGGAGCTGTTTTTT. The rearrangement uses TRBV5-1 and TRBJ2-2, with 7 positions matching TRBD1. Germline CDR1 is SGHRS and CDR2 is YFSETQ. This CDR3 contains 15 residues. J gave up 3 bases and V 3 bases, and 5 bases lay outside the gene matches.

The rearrangement uses TRBV5-6 and TRBJ2-7, with 10 bases lining up with TRBD1. Germline V gene sequence: CDR1 SGHDT, CDR2 YYEEEE. The CDR3 consists of 16 residues. Trimming removed 4 bases from V and 0 bases from J; junction bases left unmatched: 7. The CDR3 sequence: CASSRAGQGSSYEQYF. The CDR3 coding sequence is TGTGCCAGCAGCCGCGCGGGACAGGGGAGCTCCTACGAGCAGTACTTC.

The chain couples TRBV18 to TRBJ1-6, with D unresolved. Germline V gene sequence: CDR1 KGHSH, CDR2 LQKENI. Trimming took off 3 bases at V and 6 bases at J, with 9 bases between the two ends. The CDR3 spans 14 residues. The CDR3 DNA sequence: TGTGCCAGCTCACCGTCGCCGGGTAATTCACCCCTCCACTTT. Protein sequence: CASSPSPGNSPLHF.

This clone occurred a few times. The chain uses TRBV10-3 and TRBJ1-2; D call uncertain. Trimming stripped 7 bases from V and 5 bases from J, with 14 bases between. The CDR3 is 13 residues long. CDR1 and CDR2 from the germline V gene are ENHRY and SYGVKD. CDR3: CAITKDGVYGYTF. The CDR3 DNA reads TGTGCCATCACCAAGGACGGGGTTTATGGCTACACCTTC.

The chain links TRBV5-1 to TRBJ1-4; D gene unclear. Trimming removed 2 bases from V and 0 bases from J, with 8 bases in between. Germline V gene lookup returns CDR1 SGHRS and CDR2 YFSETQ. The CDR3 length is 15 residues. In DNA, the CDR3 is TGCGCCAGCAGCTTAACAGCCACAACTAATGAAAAACTGTTTTTT. The encoded protein is CASSLTATTNEKLFF.

The chain is built from TRBV2 and TRBJ1-2; D unclear. Trimming pared 6 bases from V and 1 base from J, leaving 6 bases between. The CDR3 is made up of 12 amino acids. The germline V gene encodes CDR1 SNHLY and CDR2 FYNNEI. The CDR3 spells CASRGGNYGYTF. The CDR3 DNA is TGTGCCAGCAGAGGCGGTAACTATGGCTACACCTTC.

The chain carries TRBV4-1 and TRBJ2-5, with D maybe TRBD2 (5 bases). The V gene's germline CDR1 is MGHRA and CDR2 YSYEKL. The CDR3 totals 13 residues. With 4 bases removed from V and 5 bases from J, the gap between germline ends came to 11 bases. DNA of the CDR3: TGCGCCAGCAGCCTAGCGTTACCGGAGACCCAGTACTTC. It is translated as CASSLALPETQYF.

This clone was observed a single time. Here the CDR3 DNA reads TGCAGCGTCGCGACAGATAGCACAGATACGCAGTATTTT. Its protein is CSVATDSTDTQYF. The J gene is TRBJ2-3, the V gene TRBV29-1, with D perhaps matching TRBD1 (5 bases). Germline V gene lookup returns CDR1 SQVTM and CDR2 ANQGSEA. The V gene lost 6 bases and the J gene lost 0 bases, with 10 bases spanning the gap. CDR3 size: 13 residues.